The 12 T cell receptor beta chains below were found in one sample sequenced in a study of T cell responses to AZD1222 COVID-19 vaccine. Libraries were prepared by immunoSEQ multiplex PCR; TCRdb keeps only in-frame clonotypes and omits some of them. In the table there are over 50,000 clones, roughly 84% of which are singletons. The sample here was peripheral blood, taken on day 0 of AZD1222 vaccination. All receptors derive from an adult in good health.

The V gene is TRBV27, the J gene TRBJ1-5; 8 bases align to TRBD1. The CDR3 spans 17 residues. CDR1 is MNHEY, CDR2 SMNVEV, per germline (reference sequence). V lost 4 bases and J lost 4; bases outside the gene matches: 12. Here the CDR3 DNA reads TGTGCCAGCAGTTCCATGATGGACAGGGCAGGGAATCAGCCCCAGCATTTT. This translates into CASSSMMDRAGNQPQHF.

The J gene is TRBJ1-3, the V gene TRBV2; the D gene is possibly TRBD1 (6 bases). The CDR3 sequence is 15 residues long. CDR1 SNHLY and CDR2 FYNNEI come from the germline V gene. V lost 7 bases and J 1 base, leaving 14 bases between the germline ends. CDR3 amino acids: CASTKGERSGNTIYF. As DNA, the CDR3 is TGTGCCAGCACCAAGGGGGAAAGGTCTGGAAACACCATATATTTT. The complete variable domain, with remaining parts taken from reference TRBV2 and TRBJ1-3, reads EPEVTQTPSHQVTQMGQEVILRCVPISNHLYFYWYRQILGQKVEFLVSFYNNEISEKSEIFDDQFSVERPDGSNFTLKIRSTKLEDSAMYFCASTKGERSGNTIYFGEGSWLTVV.

This sequence joins TRBV3-1 (or the pseudogene TRBV3-2) and TRBJ2-3, with D hard to call. The CDR3 loop spans 13 amino acids. Germline loops: CDR1 LGHDT, CDR2 YNNKEL (reference sequence). V lost 1 base and J lost 2, with 4 bases in between. CDR3 in DNA: TGTGCCAGCAGCCAAGGGGCCACAGATACGCAGTATTTT. This codes for CASSQGATDTQYF.

As regards this clone: The sample has other DNA sequences that encode this CDR3 too. CDR3 amino acids: CASSLGASYEQYF. CDR3 nucleotides: TGTGCCAGCAGCTTAGGTGCCTCCTACGAGCAGTACTTC. The chain employs TRBV11-3 and TRBJ2-7; D gene unclear. In germline, CDR1 is SGHNT, CDR2 YENEEA. Trimming took off 1 base at V and 0 bases at J, with 4 bases between the two ends. The CDR3 totals 13 residues.

The CDR3: CASSQAGQVISGNTIYF. The CDR3, as DNA: TGTGCCAGCAGCCAGGCCGGACAGGTGATCTCTGGAAACACCATATATTTT. V gene TRBV7-2 combines with J gene TRBJ1-3; TRBD1 aligns across 7 bases. The CDR3 totals 17 residues. The junction had 10 bases not matched to a gene; V was cut back by 5 bases and J by 0 bases. The germline V gene encodes CDR1 SGHTA and CDR2 FQGNSA.

This chain links TRBV2 with TRBJ1-1; no reliable D call. The CDR3 consists of 15 residues. CDR1 and CDR2 from the germline V gene are SNHLY and FYNNEI. V was trimmed by 2 bases and J by 3 bases, leaving 13 bases between them. The CDR3, as DNA: TGTGCCAGCAGTGAAATTCTGAGGTGGGACACTGAAGCTTTCTTT. Encoded protein: CASSEILRWDTEAFF.

The V and J genes are TRBV4-2 and TRBJ2-7; the D gene could be TRBD1 or TRBD2 (5 bases each). The CDR3 covers 16 residues. Germline-derived CDR1 and CDR2 are LGHNA and YNFKEQ. Trimming took 4 bases from V and 0 from J, leaving 16 bases between them. For the CDR3, the DNA is TGTGCCAGCAGCCGGGACCGGACGCAAAGCTCCTACGAGCAGTACTTC. Translation gives CASSRDRTQSSYEQYF.

The gene calls are TRBV21-1 and TRBJ2-7; TRBD1 is the table's D call, not checked against the DNA. TRBV21-1 is a documented pseudogene. The CDR3 length is 16 residues. The CDR3 sequence is CASSKLPKGQPRGQYF. The CDR3 DNA is TGTGCCAGCAGCAAATTGCCTAAGGGACAGCCCCGGGGGCAGTACTTC.

The chain carries TRBV2 and TRBJ1-2, with unresolved D. V was shortened by 4 bases and J by 7 bases, with 10 bases between the two germline ends. The CDR3 is 12 amino acids. The V gene's germline CDR1 is SNHLY and CDR2 FYNNEI. The DNA for the CDR3 is TGTGCCAGCAGTGTTGGCCTAGGTGGCTACACCTTC. This gives the protein CASSVGLGGYTF. The whole variable domain, remainder taken from reference TRBV2 and TRBJ1-2, is EPEVTQTPSHQVTQMGQEVILRCVPISNHLYFYWYRQILGQKVEFLVSFYNNEISEKSEIFDDQFSVERPDGSNFTLKIRSTKLEDSAMYFCASSVGLGGYTFGSGTRLTVV.

V usage is TRBV6-6 and J usage is TRBJ1-4; 8 bases map to TRBD1. The CDR3 is made up of 15 amino acids. CDR1 MNHNY and CDR2 SVGAGI come from the germline V gene (reference sequence). J gave up 7 bases and V 2 bases, and 6 bases lay outside the gene matches. CDR3 in DNA: TGTGCCAGCAGTTACACGGACAGGGAGATTGAAAAACTGTTTTTT. It specifies CASSYTDREIEKLFF.

The chain joins TRBV6-1 to TRBJ2-1; unclear D gene. CDR1 and CDR2 (germline): MNHNS, SASEGT. The CDR3 sequence is 13 residues long. Deletions cut 4 bases from V and 1 base from J, with 5 bases between. The CDR3 region has the DNA TGTGCCAGCAGTGGTCGGTCCTACAATGAGCAGTTCTTC. The encoded protein is CASSGRSYNEQFF.

The chain has TRBV9 and TRBJ2-1; D not resolved. The CDR3 is 15 residues long. Trimming left V 0 bases short and J 3 bases short, with 10 bases between. Per germline, CDR1 SGDLS and CDR2 YYNGEE. The CDR3 coding sequence is TGTGCCAGCAGCGTAGCGCCGACCTTCTACAATGAGCAGTTCTTC. Translating gives CASSVAPTFYNEQFF.